These T cell receptor beta chains were read from a single sample in a study of blood T cell repertoires in COVID-19. Repertoires were generated with immunoSEQ multiplex PCR, while TCRdb's copy carries only in-frame clones and drops some. The table has about 210,000 clones, approximately 75% seen once; the top ten hold approximately 9.2%. The source material was PBMCs or T cells enriched from blood (not recorded which). The receptors here all came from a middle-aged man who had recovered from COVID-19. The CDR3 runs from the conserved cysteine through the conserved F or W. The order of the fields is CDR3 DNA, CDR3 protein, clone size, D gene, J gene, V gene. A D gene is named only where the DNA matches it firmly. Clone size appears in some rows only: once, few, many, or a class for an expanded clone.

TGTGCCAGCAGTGTCCTCCCGGGGGAGCAGTTCTTC	CASSVLPGEQFF	NA	NA	TRBJ2-1	TRBV2
TGTGCCAGCAGTGTGAGTAAGGGAGGGAACACTGAAGCTTTCTTT	CASSVSKGGNTEAFF	NA	NA	TRBJ1-1	TRBV2
TGCGCCAGCAGCTCGGGACAGAACTACAATGAGCAGTTCTTC	CASSSGQNYNEQFF	NA	TRBD1	TRBJ2-1	TRBV5-1
TGCGCCAGCAGCTTGCGGACCACCTCAGGGGGGCGGGGCACAGATACGCAGTATTTT	CASSLRTTSGGRGTDTQYF	NA	NA	TRBJ2-3	TRBV5-1
TGTGCTAGTGTGGGCCCCTTCAGCTCTGGAAACACCATATATTTT	CASVGPFSSGNTIYF	NA	NA	TRBJ1-3	TRBV12-5
TGTGCCAGCACCAGAACACCGAACACTGAAGCTTTCTTT	CASTRTPNTEAFF	many	NA	TRBJ1-1	TRBV2
TGTGCCAGCAGTTTTAATCTCCGGGTGACCCAGTACTTC	CASSFNLRVTQYF	NA	NA	TRBJ2-5	TRBV28
TGCGCCAGCAGCCAAGTGGGTCGGCAGGGGGCCAATAATATCTTC	CASSQVGRQGANNIF	NA	TRBD1	TRBJ2-7	TRBV4-1
TGTGCCAGCCTTAGGAGGTCCACAGATACGCAGTATTTT	CASLRRSTDTQYF	NA	NA	TRBJ2-3	TRBV12-3/TRBV12-4
TGTGCCAGCAGTGGGGACAGCCCAAACGATTGGGTGGGCGAAGCTTTCTTT	CASSGDSPNDWVGEAFF	NA	TRBD1	TRBJ1-1	TRBV5-6
TGTGCCACCAGTGAATCGGGGATGGGCTATGGCTACACCTTC	CATSESGMGYGYTF	NA	NA	TRBJ1-2	TRBV24-1
TGTGCCAGCAGAAGTGGACAGGGTGGAAAAGCTTTCTTT	CASRSGQGGKAFF	NA	TRBD1	TRBJ1-1	TRBV5-5
TGCGCCAGCAGTGAGTCCGCGGAGACCCAGTACTTC	CASSESAETQYF	NA	NA	TRBJ2-5	TRBV10-2
TGTGCCACCAGCAAGCGAGGCGATGGCTACACCTTC	CATSKRGDGYTF	NA	NA	TRBJ1-2	TRBV15
TGTGCCAGCAGTCGACAGGGAATCACTGAAGCTTTCTTT	CASSRQGITEAFF	NA	TRBD1	TRBJ1-1	TRBV12-3/TRBV12-4
TGTGCCACCAGTGATTTAGGGACCGACGCGGGGGATTTCTTT	CATSDLGTDAGDFF	NA	NA	TRBJ1-1	TRBV24-1
TGTGCCAGCTCACCAGGGCAGGGGATGGGGCAGCCCCAGCATTTT	CASSPGQGMGQPQHF	NA	NA	TRBJ1-5	TRBV18
TGTGCCAGTAGTAGGCTAGCGGGCACAGATACGCAGTATTTT	CASSRLAGTDTQYF	NA	TRBD2	TRBJ2-3	TRBV19
TGTGCCAGCAGCTTGCCCCGGGGCAATCAGCCCCAGCATTTT	CASSLPRGNQPQHF	NA	NA	TRBJ1-5	TRBV7-8
TGTGCCAGCAGCTATGGGCCTGCCTTATACAATGAGCAGTTCTTC	CASSYGPALYNEQFF	NA	NA	TRBJ2-1	TRBV7-6
TGTGCCAGTAGCTATTCCGGGACTAGCGGGGGGAGACCCACCGGGGAGCTGTTTTTT	CASSYSGTSGGRPTGELFF	NA	TRBD2	TRBJ2-2	TRBV19
TGTGCCAGCAGTACAGGGGGCCCCTTAGGTGGCTACACCTTC	CASSTGGPLGGYTF	NA	TRBD1	TRBJ1-2	TRBV6-5
TGCGCCAGCAGATTGGCGGGGTTCGGAGAGACCCAGTACTTC	CASRLAGFGETQYF	NA	NA	TRBJ2-5	TRBV4-1
TGTGCCAGCAGACTTAGCAATCAGCCCCAGCATTTT	CASRLSNQPQHF	NA	NA	TRBJ1-5	TRBV12-3/TRBV12-4
TGTGCCAGCAGCGGTATGAGTAGCACAGATACGCAGTATTTT	CASSGMSSTDTQYF	NA	NA	TRBJ2-3	TRBV9
TGTGCCAGCAGCTTAGGGACAGCCAGGCAGTTCTTC	CASSLGTARQFF	NA	NA	TRBJ2-1	TRBV11-3
TGTGCCTGGGCCCAGGGATGGAATTCACCCCTCCACTTT	CAWAQGWNSPLHF	NA	NA	TRBJ1-6	TRBV30
TGCGCCAGCAGCTGGTCCGACAGCACCTACGAGCAGTACTTC	CASSWSDSTYEQYF	NA	NA	TRBJ2-7	TRBV5-1
TGCGCCAGCAGTAAAAGCGGGAACACCGGGGAGCTGTTTTTT	CASSKSGNTGELFF	once	NA	TRBJ2-2	TRBV10-1
TGCGCCAGCAGTGAGGGGGGGGCCCAAGAGACCCAGTACTTC	CASSEGGAQETQYF	NA	NA	TRBJ2-5	TRBV5-1
TGTGCCAGCCTAATAACAGGGGGCTCCTACGAGCAGTACTTC	CASLITGGSYEQYF	NA	TRBD1	TRBJ2-7	TRBV6-5